These T cell receptor beta chains were read from a single sample in a study of blood T cell repertoires in COVID-19. Some clones are missing from TCRdb's copy, which holds only in-frame ones; the method was immunoSEQ multiplex PCR. This sample has some 80,000 clones; roughly 80% occur once, and the top ten carry around 10%. Sequences were obtained from peripheral blood. The receptors were sampled from a human donor in a cohort sampled during active COVID-19. Both conserved end residues are part of each CDR3. A D gene is named only where the DNA matches it firmly. Rows give clone size only sometimes, using once, few, many, or a class for an expanded clone.

clone size	CDR3 length	V gene	J gene	D gene	CDR3 protein	CDR3 DNA
-	16	TRBV28	TRBJ2-1	TRBD2	CASSFHGGVEGNEQFF	TGTGCCAGCAGTTTCCACGGGGGGGTGGAGGGGAATGAGCAGTTCTTC
-	15	TRBV7-2	TRBJ2-1	TRBD2	CASSFFRGGADEQFF	TGTGCCAGCAGCTTCTTTCGCGGGGGGGCCGATGAGCAGTTCTTC
-	13	TRBV2	TRBJ1-1	-	CASSTRPRTEAFF	TGTGCCAGCAGTACCAGACCGCGGACTGAAGCTTTCTTT
-	15	TRBV25-1	TRBJ1-2	-	CASRGGKGTIYGYTF	TGTGCCAGCCGGGGGGGAAAGGGTACTATCTATGGCTACACCTTC
-	13	TRBV6-5	TRBJ2-7	-	CASSLDRQYEQYF	TGTGCCAGCAGTTTGGACAGACAGTACGAGCAGTACTTC
-	15	TRBV11-3	TRBJ2-7	TRBD1	CASSSGTGKGYEQYF	TGTGCCAGCAGCTCCGGGACAGGGAAAGGCTACGAGCAGTACTTC
-	14	TRBV18	TRBJ1-6	TRBD1	CASSPGQGDSPLHF	TGTGCCAGCTCACCGGGACAGGGAGATTCACCCCTCCACTTT
once	16	TRBV6-5	TRBJ1-2	-	CASSYSRVRQLKGYTF	TGTGCCAGCAGTTACTCGAGAGTTAGACAATTGAAAGGCTACACCTTC
-	14	TRBV6-5	TRBJ1-2	-	CASRERFMNYGYTF	TGTGCCAGCAGGGAGAGATTTATGAACTATGGCTACACCTTC
-	13	TRBV12-3/TRBV12-4	TRBJ1-2	TRBD1	CASSVDRGYGYTF	TGTGCCAGCAGTGTGGACAGGGGATATGGCTACACCTTC
-	13	TRBV11-3	TRBJ1-1	-	CASSLGPGTEAFF	TGTGCCAGCAGCTTAGGTCCCGGCACTGAAGCTTTCTTT
-	15	TRBV27	TRBJ2-7	TRBD1	CASSFGQGSTYEQYF	TGTGCCAGCAGTTTTGGACAGGGGAGTACCTACGAGCAGTACTTC
-	16	TRBV7-9	TRBJ2-1	TRBD2	CASSPLGGRSYNEQFF	TGTGCCAGCAGCCCCCTGGGAGGGCGCTCCTACAATGAGCAGTTCTTC
-	14	TRBV5-4	TRBJ1-2	TRBD1	CASSFGDREAGYTF	TGTGCCAGCAGCTTTGGGGACAGGGAAGCTGGCTACACCTTC
-	13	TRBV7-9	TRBJ1-1	-	CASSREGDTEAFF	TGTGCCAGCAGCAGAGAGGGGGACACTGAAGCTTTCTTT
-	16	TRBV5-1	TRBJ2-3	-	CASSLESGGAGDTQYF	TGCGCCAGCAGCTTGGAAAGCGGCGGGGCGGGAGATACGCAGTATTTT
few	12	TRBV30	TRBJ2-5	TRBD2	CARTSGGETQYF	TGTGCCCGGACTAGCGGGGGAGAGACCCAGTACTTC
-	13	TRBV7-9	TRBJ1-1	TRBD1	CASSWGQGSEAFF	TGTGCCAGCAGCTGGGGACAGGGTTCTGAAGCTTTCTTT
few	14	TRBV5-1	TRBJ1-1	-	CASSSQGYNTEAFF	TGCGCCAGCAGCTCACAGGGATATAACACTGAAGCTTTCTTT
-	14	TRBV10-3	TRBJ2-7	-	CAISESRRDYEQYF	TGTGCCATCAGTGAGTCCCGCAGGGACTACGAGCAGTACTTC
few	15	TRBV5-1	TRBJ2-1	TRBD2	CASSSLAGGYNEQFF	TGCGCCAGCAGCTCTCTAGCGGGCGGGTACAATGAGCAGTTCTTC
-	14	TRBV28	TRBJ2-5	TRBD2	CASIGGGGKKTQYF	TGTGCCAGCATAGGCGGGGGGGGCAAAAAGACCCAGTACTTC
-	11	TRBV2	TRBJ2-7	-	CASSFFYEQYF	TGTGCCAGCAGTTTCTTCTACGAGCAGTACTTC
-	15	TRBV10-3	TRBJ2-7	-	CAISGSPGRLYEQYF	TGTGCCATCAGTGGATCTCCCGGGAGACTTTACGAGCAGTACTTC
few	16	TRBV24-1	TRBJ2-6	-	CATSDFQGSGANVLTF	TGTGCCACCAGTGATTTCCAGGGCTCTGGGGCCAACGTCCTGACTTTC
-	15	TRBV7-8	TRBJ1-5	TRBD1	CASSRGTGGHQPQHF	TGTGCCAGCAGCCGCGGGACAGGGGGCCATCAGCCCCAGCATTTT
-	16	TRBV5-1	TRBJ2-1	-	CASSPPGLLTANEQFF	TGCGCCAGCAGCCCCCCGGGACTCCTCACCGCCAATGAGCAGTTCTTC
-	13	TRBV5-1	TRBJ1-4	-	CASNEGSGEKLFF	TGCGCCAGCAACGAGGGTTCGGGTGAAAAACTGTTTTTT
-	17	TRBV4-3	TRBJ2-3	TRBD1	CASSRFNRDRGPDTQYF	TGCGCCAGCAGCCGTTTCAACCGGGACAGGGGCCCAGATACGCAGTATTTT
-	15	TRBV19	TRBJ1-5	TRBD1	CASSIARTGNQPQHF	TGTGCCAGTAGTATAGCGAGGACAGGTAATCAGCCCCAGCATTTT
-	15	TRBV4-3	TRBJ1-3	-	CASSRYTGAGNTIYF	TGCGCCAGCAGCCGCTATACAGGTGCTGGAAACACCATATATTTT
-	15	TRBV4-2	TRBJ2-1	-	CASSQVKRAGNEQFF	TGTGCCAGCAGCCAAGTGAAGCGGGCCGGCAATGAGCAGTTCTTC
-	15	TRBV27	TRBJ2-1	-	CASRRAGSPYNEQFF	TGTGCCAGCCGGCGGGCGGGATCCCCCTACAATGAGCAGTTCTTC
-	15	TRBV30	TRBJ1-2	TRBD1	CAWSVGVRGNYGYTF	TGTGCCTGGAGTGTCGGCGTCAGGGGGAACTATGGCTACACCTTC
-	16	TRBV15	TRBJ2-7	TRBD2	CATSSQMAGGPYEQYF	TGTGCCACCAGCAGCCAAATGGCGGGGGGTCCCTACGAGCAGTACTTC
-	14	TRBV7-9	TRBJ1-3	TRBD1	CASSSDRAGNTIYF	TGTGCCAGCAGCTCCGACAGGGCTGGAAACACCATATATTTT
many	10	TRBV29-1	TRBJ2-7	-	CSVLHYEQYF	TGCAGCGTGTTACACTACGAGCAGTACTTC
-	16	TRBV30	TRBJ2-3	-	CAWGQGAGSSTDTQYF	TGTGCCTGGGGGCAAGGAGCGGGTTCTAGCACAGATACGCAGTATTTT
-	14	TRBV10-2	TRBJ2-2	-	CATTGGGNTGELFF	TGCGCCACAACAGGGGGGGGAAACACCGGGGAGCTGTTTTTT
few	13	TRBV5-1	TRBJ1-1	-	CASSHQGTTEAFF	TGCGCCAGCAGCCATCAGGGGACCACTGAAGCTTTCTTT
-	13	TRBV12-3/TRBV12-4	TRBJ2-2	-	CASTQGTGGELFF	TGTGCCAGCACGCAGGGAACTGGCGGGGAGCTGTTTTTT
-	14	TRBV19	TRBJ2-7	-	CATSYRVSSYEQYF	TGTGCCACCTCTTACAGGGTGAGCTCCTACGAGCAGTACTTC
-	15	TRBV3-1/TRBV3-2	TRBJ1-6	-	CASSEVGSENSPLHF	TGTGCCAGCAGCGAAGTTGGTAGCGAAAATTCACCCCTCCACTTT
-	14	TRBV5-1	TRBJ1-3	TRBD1	CASSRQGAENTIYF	TGCGCCAGCAGCCGACAGGGGGCTGAAAACACCATATATTTT
once	14	TRBV7-2	TRBJ1-2	-	CASSKDGGWDGYTF	TGTGCCAGCAGCAAAGACGGGGGATGGGATGGCTACACCTTC
-	16	TRBV5-1	TRBJ1-1	-	CASSPTPRPGNTEAFF	TGCGCCAGCAGTCCCACTCCCCGGCCAGGGAACACTGAAGCTTTCTTT
-	14	TRBV19	TRBJ1-5	-	CAESSRGVNQPQHF	TGTGCTGAGTCCTCAAGAGGAGTCAATCAGCCCCAGCATTTT
few	10	TRBV25-1	TRBJ1-2	-	CASSPSGYTF	TGTGCCAGCAGCCCTTCCGGGTACACCTTC
few	14	TRBV14	TRBJ1-2	TRBD1	CASSQGQGNYGYTF	TGTGCCAGCAGCCAAGGACAGGGTAACTATGGCTACACCTTC
-	15	TRBV6-5	TRBJ1-4	TRBD1	CASSYSTGPIEKLFF	TGTGCCAGCAGTTACTCGACAGGGCCGATAGAAAAACTGTTTTTT
-	17	TRBV5-1	TRBJ2-5	TRBD2	CASSLLGLAGGQETQYF	TGCGCCAGCAGCTTGCTGGGACTAGCGGGGGGGCAAGAGACCCAGTACTTC
-	14	TRBV7-8	TRBJ2-7	TRBD2	CASRRGGSPYEQYF	TGTGCCAGCAGGCGGGGGGGGTCCCCCTACGAGCAGTACTTC
-	13	TRBV29-1	TRBJ1-2	-	CSTEGPGGDGYTF	TGCAGCACAGAGGGTCCGGGAGGAGATGGCTACACCTTC
medium-sized	13	TRBV12-3/TRBV12-4	TRBJ2-7	-	CASSLDRLKEQYF	TGTGCCAGCAGTTTAGACAGGCTGAAAGAGCAGTACTTC
-	14	TRBV5-8	TRBJ1-3	-	CASSSDSSGNTIYF	TGTGCCAGCAGCTCCGACAGCTCTGGAAACACCATATATTTT
-	18	TRBV14	TRBJ1-5	-	CASSQEGDNWGSNQPQHF	TGTGCCAGCAGCCAAGAGGGGGACAACTGGGGCAGCAATCAGCCCCAGCATTTT
-	16	TRBV5-1	TRBJ2-5	TRBD2	CASSFTLAGLQETQYF	TGCGCCAGCAGCTTTACACTAGCGGGGTTACAAGAGACCCAGTACTTC
-	14	TRBV7-2	TRBJ2-5	TRBD1	CASSVGTGRETQYF	TGTGCCAGCAGCGTGGGGACAGGGAGAGAGACCCAGTACTTC
-	15	TRBV30	TRBJ2-7	-	CAWSVPGGYSYEQYF	TGTGCCTGGAGTGTACCGGGGGGCTACTCCTACGAGCAGTACTTC